The source of this TCR beta chain is a study of T cells after posttransplantation cyclophosphamide. Study-wide results and caveats: Donor-recipient repertoire similarity was low at 1-2 months, rising over year one. Skin or GI-infiltrating T cells shared few TRB sequences with blood. After PTCy, TRB diversity resembled that of CNI/methotrexate controls.

This CDR3 is 12 amino acids long. Germline V gene sequence: CDR1 MDHEN, CDR2 SYDVKM. The germline V and J ends were trimmed by 8 bases and 1 base, with 8 bases remaining between them. Peripheral blood was collected from the related graft donor on the marrow donation day. Produced via immunoSEQ multiplex PCR; TCRdb's table is partial and in-frame only. Observed in the sample are tens of thousands of clones, none of them singletons. This clone was observed many times. Its target is not known. The V call is TRBV28, the J call TRBJ2-5; D ambiguous. The receptor comes from a man aged 40-49 years in good health, CMV-negative, and a related stem cell transplant donor. Material for sequencing was PBMCs. The CDR3 region is CASWALQETQYF. CDR3 bases: TGTGCCAGCTGGGCCCTCCAAGAGACCCAGTACTTC.